This T cell receptor (beta chain) is drawn from a study of graft-versus-host responses after intestinal transplantation. Study results and limitations: An association linked early post-transplant HvG declines with peak circulating GvH clone levels.

About this clone: The target antigen is unknown.

Germline V gene data show CDR1 as SNHLY and CDR2 as FYNNEI. Trimming removed 8 bases at V and 0 bases at J, with 11 bases between. The CDR3 contains 14 residues. Libraries were prepared by immunoSEQ multiplex PCR; TCRdb keeps only in-frame clonotypes and omits some of them. This sample carries tens of thousands of clones, roughly 84% of them seen once, and the ten largest clones take 0.39%. This specimen consisted of unstimulated CD4+ T cells sorted from spleen or lymph node cells, obtained before transplant. The clonotype originates from a human donor who was the organ donor for an intestinal transplant. This chain joins TRBV2 and TRBJ1-5, with D maybe TRBD1 (6 bases). CDR3 amino acids: CASGLGASNQPQHF. The DNA for the CDR3 is TGTGCCAGCGGGTTGGGGGCTAGCAATCAGCCCCAGCATTTT. Drawing the rest from reference TRBV2 and TRBJ1-5, the complete variable domain is EPEVTQTPSHQVTQMGQEVILRCVPISNHLYFYWYRQILGQKVEFLVSFYNNEISEKSEIFDDQFSVERPDGSNFTLKIRSTKLEDSAMYFCASGLGASNQPQHFGDGTRLSIL.